The 20 T cell receptor beta chains below all came from one sample that was sequenced in a study of cytomegalovirus exposure and HLA in healthy donors. PCR amplification relied on 60 Vbeta primers (plus 13 Jbeta primers). The table came from immunoSEQ multiplex PCR; TCRdb's copy has only in-frame clones and leaves some out. The profile shows some 130,000 clones, 70% to 85% of them singletons. The source material was PBMCs. The receptors here all came from a male donor in good health and CMV-seropositive.

The chain carries TRBV5-1 and TRBJ2-1; TRBD1 aligns across 7 bases. With 1 base clipped from V and 1 base from J, the junction kept 5 bases outside the gene matches. CDR1 and CDR2 from the germline V gene are SGHRS and YFSETQ. The CDR3 has 16 residues. CDR3 sequence (DNA): TGCGCCAGCAGCTTGTCGACAGGGATGTCCTACAATGAGCAGTTCTTC. Protein sequence: CASSLSTGMSYNEQFF.

The V gene is TRBV9, the J gene TRBJ2-7, with TRBD1 identical over 10 bases. Germline CDR1 and CDR2: SGDLS and YYNGEE. The CDR3 is 15 residues long. With V trimmed by 4 bases and J by 5 bases, 9 bases remained unmatched. This CDR3 is CASSLPTGGLNEQYF. The CDR3 DNA is TGTGCCAGCAGCCTACCGACAGGGGGCCTGAACGAGCAGTACTTC.

This sequence joins TRBV5-5 and TRBJ2-5; 7 bases fit TRBD1. The J call is doubtful: the DNA matches TRBJ2-7 better. The CDR3 is made up of 16 amino acids. Germline V CDR1 and CDR2: SGHKS, YYEKEE (reference sequence). The CDR3 DNA follows: TGTGCCAGCAGCTTGGCGATAGGGGGCCCGACCTACGAGCAGTACTTC. The encoded protein is CASSLAIGGPTYEQYF.

V gene TRBV5-6 combines with J gene TRBJ2-2, with TRBD1 matching 7 bases. Germline CDR1 is SGHDT and CDR2 is YYEEEE. The CDR3 extends over 16 amino acids. Trimming at V came to 4 bases and at J to 0 bases, leaving 6 bases not matched to a gene. DNA of the CDR3: TGTGCCAGCAGCAGGACAGGCCGCGCGAACACCGGGGAGCTGTTTTTT. The encoded protein is CASSRTGRANTGELFF. Full variable domain (remainder filled in from reference TRBV5-6 and TRBJ2-2): DAGVTQSPTHLIKTRGQQVTLRCSPKSGHDTVSWYQQALGQGPQFIFQYYEEEERQRGNFPDRFSGHQFPNYSSELNVNALLLGDSALYLCASSRTGRANTGELFFGEGSRLTVL.

In its sample, this clone was seen a few times. The V gene is TRBV7-6, the J gene TRBJ2-7; perhaps TRBD1 as D (6 bases). Germline V gene data show CDR1 as SGHVS and CDR2 as FNYEAQ. The V end was cut by 0 bases, the J end by 0 bases, with 18 bases between. CDR3 length equals 18 residues. The CDR3 spells CASSLAETGEKSSYEQYF. DNA for the CDR3: TGTGCCAGCAGCTTAGCAGAGACAGGCGAAAAGAGCTCCTACGAGCAGTACTTC.

The V call is TRBV7-2, the J call TRBJ2-1; weak D call: TRBD2 (7 bases). The V gene's germline CDR1 is SGHTA and CDR2 FQGNSA. CDR3 length: 15 amino acids. V was clipped by 1 base and J by 9 bases, with 16 bases between them. The CDR3 sequence: CASSLVGGGPSEQFF. For the CDR3, the DNA is TGTGCCAGCAGCTTAGTGGGCGGGGGCCCTTCTGAGCAGTTCTTC.

This clone was detected a few times. The chain joins TRBV19 to TRBJ1-1; D possibly corresponds to TRBD1 (6 bases). Germline-derived CDR1 and CDR2 are LNHDA and SQIVND (reference sequence). This CDR3 is built from 15 residues. Deletions cut 7 bases from V and 1 base from J, with 16 bases between. CDR3 nucleotide sequence: TGTGCCAGTACCCGGGGGGCGAGGGAGAACACTGAAGCTTTCTTT. It yields the protein CASTRGARENTEAFF.

The rearrangement links TRBV4-2 to TRBJ2-3; D is possibly TRBD1 (7 bases). Trimming removed 4 bases at V and 0 bases at J, with 26 bases between. CDR1 and CDR2 (germline): LGHNA, YNFKEQ. The CDR3 is 20 residues long. This CDR3 reads CASSRGEGGAWDFSTDTQYF. CDR3 DNA: TGTGCCAGCAGCCGGGGAGAAGGGGGCGCGTGGGACTTTAGCACAGATACGCAGTATTTT.

This clone was detected once. The chain links TRBV7-9 to TRBJ2-1; no clear D gene. The V end lost 5 bases, the J end lost 9 bases, and 14 bases lay between the germline ends. This CDR3 contains 13 residues. Per germline, CDR1 SEHNR and CDR2 FQNEAQ (reference sequence). CDR3 bases: TGTGCCAGCAGCCCGAGCCTTCCCACTGAGCAGTTCTTC. Its protein is CASSPSLPTEQFF.

The chain has TRBV18 and TRBJ2-5; unclear D gene. Trimming left V 0 bases short and J 5 bases short, with 7 bases between. The length of the CDR3 is 13 residues. Germline V CDR1 and CDR2: KGHSH, LQKENI. The CDR3 here is CASSPPSSETQYF. The CDR3 bases are TGTGCCAGCTCACCACCGTCAAGCGAGACCCAGTACTTC.

The gene calls are TRBV5-1 and TRBJ1-1, with D maybe TRBD1 (6 bases). From germline, CDR1 is SGHRS and CDR2 YFSETQ. The CDR3 is made up of 14 amino acids. The V end was cut by 7 bases, the J end by 0 bases, with 13 bases between. CDR3 sequence: CASGPGTLNTEAFF. DNA of the CDR3: TGCGCCAGCGGACCCGGGACACTGAACACTGAAGCTTTCTTT.

The V gene is TRBV6-1, the J gene TRBJ2-5; TRBD2 aligns across 13 bases. With 4 bases clipped from V and 5 bases from J, the junction kept 7 bases outside the gene matches. The germline V gene encodes CDR1 MNHNS and CDR2 SASEGT. The CDR3 spans 16 residues. As DNA, the CDR3 is TGTGCCAGCAGTGTGGGAACTAGCGGGAGGGGCGAGACCCAGTACTTC. Translation gives CASSVGTSGRGETQYF.

Of note for this clone: One end of the junction does not line up with germline, which may come from a read error. This chain connects TRBV28 to TRBJ2-6; TRBD2 aligns across 10 bases. Germline V gene lookup returns CDR1 MDHEN and CDR2 SYDVKM. The CDR3 covers 18 residues. The CDR3 is CASSLSLAGVGGANGLTF. In DNA form, the CDR3 reads TGTGCCAGCAGTTTATCCCTAGCGGGAGTGGGAGGGGCCAACGGCCTGACTTTC.

The chain carries TRBV5-1 and TRBJ1-2; the match to TRBD1 covers 11 bases. The CDR3 runs 17 residues. Germline assignment: CDR1 SGHRS and CDR2 YFSETQ. Germline trimming cut 0 bases from V and 8 bases from J; bases unmatched to any gene: 12. The DNA of the CDR3 is TGCGCCAGCAGCTTGGGTGGACAGGGGGCGATAATAGGAGGCTACACCTTC. Amino acid sequence: CASSLGGQGAIIGGYTF.

CDR3 protein: CASRPFSGQRPEAFF. As DNA, the CDR3 is TGTGCCAGCAGGCCCTTTTCCGGCCAGCGTCCCGAAGCTTTCTTT. The chain recombines TRBV6-5 with TRBJ1-1; D not certain. Germline CDR1 is MNHEY and CDR2 is SVGAGI. The CDR3 length is 15 residues. Trimming pared 6 bases from V and 8 bases from J, leaving 22 bases between.

This CDR3 is CASSPLAGLNYEQYF. CDR3 nucleotide sequence: TGTGCCAGCAGCCCCCTAGCGGGGCTAAACTACGAGCAGTACTTC. V usage is TRBV9 and J usage is TRBJ2-7; 9 nucleotides line up with TRBD2. The length of the CDR3 is 15 residues. After removal of 4 bases from V and 3 bases from J, the junction contained 8 bases not matched to a gene. Looked up from germline, CDR1 is SGDLS and CDR2 is YYNGEE.

The chain recombines TRBV5-1 with TRBJ1-6, with 7 bases fitting TRBD1. The CDR3 extends over 14 amino acids. Trimming removed 4 bases from V and 8 bases from J; junction bases left unmatched: 6. The germline CDR1 and CDR2 sequences are SGHRS and YFSETQ. The CDR3 coding sequence is TGCGCCAGCAGCCCGGGACAGACCGATTCACCCCTCCACTTT. Its translation is CASSPGQTDSPLHF.

The chain is built from TRBV29-1 and TRBJ2-3, with 9 bases identical to TRBD1. The length of the CDR3 is 14 residues. CDR1 and CDR2 (germline): SQVTM, ANQGSEA. Germline trimming cut 8 bases from V and 2 bases from J; bases unmatched to any gene: 8. CDR3 sequence reads: CSSTGTGTTDTQYF. The CDR3 DNA is TGCAGCTCGACCGGGACAGGGACCACAGATACGCAGTATTTT.

CDR3 protein: CASSQTGGDTGELFF. As DNA, the CDR3 is TGTGCCAGCAGTCAGACAGGGGGGGACACCGGGGAGCTGTTTTTT. The rearrangement joins TRBV2 to TRBJ2-2, with 9 bases that match TRBD1. CDR3 length equals 15 residues. Losses at the gene ends were 5 bases for V and 3 bases for J; bases not matched to a gene: 4. Per the germline V gene, CDR1 is SNHLY and CDR2 is FYNNEI.

The rearrangement links TRBV7-9 to TRBJ2-5, with TRBD1 matching over 7 bases. With V trimmed by 5 bases and J by 9 bases, 3 bases remained unmatched. Looked up from germline, CDR1 is SEHNR and CDR2 is FQNEAQ (reference sequence). CDR3 length: 11 amino acids. The CDR3: CASSPQGAQYF. The CDR3 DNA reads TGTGCCAGCAGCCCCCAGGGGGCCCAGTACTTC.